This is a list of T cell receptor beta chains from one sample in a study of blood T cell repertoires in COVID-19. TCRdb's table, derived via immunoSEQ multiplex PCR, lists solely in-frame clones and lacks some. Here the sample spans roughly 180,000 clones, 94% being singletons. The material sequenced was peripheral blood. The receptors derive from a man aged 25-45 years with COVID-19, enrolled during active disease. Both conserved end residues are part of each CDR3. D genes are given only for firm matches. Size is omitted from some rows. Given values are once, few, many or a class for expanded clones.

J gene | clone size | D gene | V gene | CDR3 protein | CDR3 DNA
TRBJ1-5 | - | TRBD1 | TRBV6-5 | CASRPTGETQPQHF | TGTGCCAGCAGACCAACAGGGGAGACTCAGCCCCAGCATTTT
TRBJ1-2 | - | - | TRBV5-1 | CASSLDRASGGYTF | TGCGCCAGCAGCTTGGATCGGGCTTCGGGAGGCTACACCTTC
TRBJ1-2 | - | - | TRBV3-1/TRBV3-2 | CASSQEGASYGYTF | TGTGCCAGCAGCCAAGAGGGGGCGTCATATGGCTACACCTTC
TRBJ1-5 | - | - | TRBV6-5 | CASSYTRSGNQPQHF | TGTGCCAGCAGTTACACCAGATCCGGCAATCAGCCCCAGCATTTT
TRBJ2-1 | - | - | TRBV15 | CATSRDGGVYNEQFF | TGTGCCACCAGCAGAGATGGAGGGGTCTACAATGAGCAGTTCTTC
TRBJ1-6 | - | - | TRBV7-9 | CASSMDSRGNSPLHF | TGTGCCAGCAGCATGGACTCGAGGGGGAATTCACCCCTCCACTTT
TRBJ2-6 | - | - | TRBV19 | CASSITGVSGANVLTF | TGTGCCAGTAGTATCACCGGGGTCTCTGGGGCCAACGTCCTGACTTTC
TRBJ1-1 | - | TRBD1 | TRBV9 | CASSVAGGQGGTEAFF | TGTGCCAGCAGCGTAGCTGGGGGACAGGGAGGCACTGAAGCTTTCTTT
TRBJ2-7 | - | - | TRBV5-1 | CASRAGPYEQYF | TGCGCCAGCAGGGCAGGGCCCTACGAGCAGTACTTC
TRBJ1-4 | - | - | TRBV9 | CASSVSEQGGEKLFF | TGTGCCAGCAGCGTCTCGGAGCAGGGCGGTGAAAAACTGTTTTTT
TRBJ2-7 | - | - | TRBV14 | CASSQELGGAYEQYF | TGTGCCAGCAGCCAAGAACTAGGGGGGGCCTACGAGCAGTACTTC
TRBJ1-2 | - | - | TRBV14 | CASSQVRGDYGYTF | TGTGCCAGCAGCCAAGTCCGGGGGGATTATGGCTACACCTTC
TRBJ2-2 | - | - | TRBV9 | CASSVVGANTGELFF | TGTGCCAGCAGCGTGGTCGGGGCGAACACCGGGGAGCTGTTTTTT
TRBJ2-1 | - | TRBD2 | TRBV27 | CASSLRTSGGLQWEQFF | TGTGCCAGCAGTTTACGGACTAGCGGGGGGTTACAATGGGAGCAGTTCTTC
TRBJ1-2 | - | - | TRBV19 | CASTPRTVNYGYTF | TGTGCCAGTACTCCGCGGACAGTCAACTATGGCTACACCTTC
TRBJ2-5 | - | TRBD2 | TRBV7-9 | CASSPLRGEPGGQTQYF | TGTGCCAGCAGCCCACTCCGGGGGGAACCGGGCGGTCAGACCCAGTACTTC
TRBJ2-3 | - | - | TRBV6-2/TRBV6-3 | CASSPQGPDYPTDTQYF | TGTGCCAGCAGTCCCCAGGGGCCAGACTACCCCACAGATACGCAGTATTTT
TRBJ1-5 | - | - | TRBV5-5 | CASSLDFYNQPQHF | TGTGCCAGCAGCCTTGACTTTTACAATCAGCCCCAGCATTTT
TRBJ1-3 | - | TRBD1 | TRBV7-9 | CASSAQGTGKAGNTIYF | TGTGCCAGCAGCGCCCAGGGGACAGGGAAGGCTGGAAACACCATATATTTT
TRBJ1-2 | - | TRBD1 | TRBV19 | CASKFVDRVATNYGYTF | TGTGCCAGTAAGTTCGTGGACAGGGTCGCGACCAACTATGGCTACACCTTC
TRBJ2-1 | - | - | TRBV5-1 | CASSFDGELYNEQFF | TGCGCCAGCAGCTTTGACGGGGAACTATACAATGAGCAGTTCTTC
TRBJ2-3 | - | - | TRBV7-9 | CASSSTSFDTQYF | TGTGCCAGCAGCTCGACTAGTTTTGATACGCAGTATTTT
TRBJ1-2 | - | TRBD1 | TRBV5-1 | CASLQRGPVYGYTF | TGCGCCAGCCTCCAGAGGGGGCCAGTCTATGGCTACACCTTC
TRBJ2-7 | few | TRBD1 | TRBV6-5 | CASSRDREAYEQYF | TGTGCCAGCAGTCGGGACAGGGAGGCCTACGAGCAGTACTTC
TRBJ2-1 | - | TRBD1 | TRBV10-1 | CASSRGQGEGDEQFF | TGCGCCAGCAGTCGGGGACAGGGGGAAGGGGATGAGCAGTTCTTC
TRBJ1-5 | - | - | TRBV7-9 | CASSPPEGSQPQHF | TGTGCCAGCAGCCCCCCGGAGGGGAGCCAGCCCCAGCATTTT
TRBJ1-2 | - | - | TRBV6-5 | CASSYSSENYGYTF | TGTGCCAGCAGTTACTCCTCAGAAAACTATGGCTACACCTTC
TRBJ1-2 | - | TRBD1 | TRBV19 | CASSIGTGSNYGYTF | TGTGCCAGTAGTATTGGGACAGGGAGTAACTATGGCTACACCTTC
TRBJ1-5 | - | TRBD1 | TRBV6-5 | CASWTGAYSNQPQHF | TGTGCCAGCTGGACAGGGGCGTATAGCAATCAGCCCCAGCATTTT
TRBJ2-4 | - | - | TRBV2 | CASSWMGHRENIQYF | TGTGCCAGCAGTTGGATGGGACATCGGGAAAACATTCAGTACTTC
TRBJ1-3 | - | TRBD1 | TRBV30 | CAWNMDRGGNTIYF | TGTGCCTGGAACATGGACAGGGGTGGAAACACCATATATTTT
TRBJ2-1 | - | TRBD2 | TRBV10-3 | CAISGGGYNEQFF | TGTGCCATCAGTGGCGGGGGTTACAATGAGCAGTTCTTC
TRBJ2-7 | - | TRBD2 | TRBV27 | CASSFSGDYGASEQYF | TGTGCCAGCAGTTTTAGTGGGGACTACGGGGCTTCGGAGCAGTACTTC
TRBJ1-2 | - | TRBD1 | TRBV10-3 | CAISFNDRTGYYGYTF | TGTGCCATCAGCTTCAATGATCGGACAGGGTACTATGGCTACACCTTC
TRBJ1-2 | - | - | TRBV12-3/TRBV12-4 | CASSPGTRDGYTF | TGTGCCAGCAGTCCAGGGACACGAGATGGCTACACCTTC
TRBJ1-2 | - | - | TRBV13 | CASSPGGSGYTF | TGTGCCAGCAGCCCCGGGGGGTCTGGCTACACCTTC
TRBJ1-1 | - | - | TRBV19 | CASSSTGTALGTEAFF | TGTGCCAGTAGCTCAACAGGAACCGCCCTGGGCACTGAAGCTTTCTTT
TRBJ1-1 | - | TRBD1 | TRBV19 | CASSTRTGGTEAFF | TGTGCCAGTAGTACGAGGACAGGGGGCACTGAAGCTTTCTTT
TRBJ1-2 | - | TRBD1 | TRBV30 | CAWMGQGDGYTF | TGTGCCTGGATGGGACAGGGTGATGGCTACACCTTC
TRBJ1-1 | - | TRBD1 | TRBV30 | CAWRRTGVKSEAFF | TGTGCCTGGAGGAGGACAGGGGTGAAAAGTGAAGCTTTCTTT
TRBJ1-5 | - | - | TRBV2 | CASSEGFAWGDGNQPQHF | TGTGCCAGCAGTGAAGGGTTTGCGTGGGGGGATGGCAATCAGCCCCAGCATTTT
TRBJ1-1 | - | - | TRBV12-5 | CASGVTVEAFF | TGTGCTAGTGGTGTCACAGTTGAAGCTTTCTTT
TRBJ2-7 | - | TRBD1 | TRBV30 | CAWSKHPGQRNYYEQYF | TGTGCCTGGAGTAAACATCCGGGACAGCGAAACTACTACGAGCAGTACTTC
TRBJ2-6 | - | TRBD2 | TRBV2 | CASSYRGLAGAGANVLTF | TGTGCCAGCAGCTACCGGGGACTAGCGGGTGCTGGGGCCAACGTCCTGACTTTC
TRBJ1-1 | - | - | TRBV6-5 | CASRSVSNTEAFF | TGTGCCAGCAGATCAGTGTCTAACACTGAAGCTTTCTTT
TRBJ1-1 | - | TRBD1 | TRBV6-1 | CASSEGGTGGEAFF | TGTGCCAGCAGTGAAGGCGGGACAGGAGGTGAAGCTTTCTTT
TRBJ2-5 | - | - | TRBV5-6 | CASSLLGRDSKTQYF | TGTGCCAGCAGCTTGTTGGGCAGGGACTCGAAGACCCAGTACTTC
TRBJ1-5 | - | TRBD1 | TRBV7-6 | CASSQNTGVNSQPQHF | TGTGCCAGCAGCCAAAACACAGGGGTAAATTCTCAGCCCCAGCATTTT
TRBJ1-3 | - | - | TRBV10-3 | CAISEGSSGNTIYF | TGTGCCATCAGTGAGGGCAGCTCTGGAAACACCATATATTTT